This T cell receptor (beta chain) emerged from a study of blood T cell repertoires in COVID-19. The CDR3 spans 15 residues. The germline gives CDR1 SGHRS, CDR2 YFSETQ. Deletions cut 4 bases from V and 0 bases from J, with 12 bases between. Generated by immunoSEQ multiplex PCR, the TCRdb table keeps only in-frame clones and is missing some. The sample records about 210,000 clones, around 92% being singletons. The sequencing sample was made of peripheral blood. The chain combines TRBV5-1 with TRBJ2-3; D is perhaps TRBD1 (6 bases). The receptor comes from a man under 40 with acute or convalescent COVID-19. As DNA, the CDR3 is TGCGCCAGCAGCCACGATGACAGGAGCACAGATACGCAGTATTTT. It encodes CASSHDDRSTDTQYF. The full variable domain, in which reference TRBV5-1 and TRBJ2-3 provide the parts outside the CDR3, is KAGVTQTPRYLIKTRGQQVTLSCSPISGHRSVSWYQQTPGQGLQFLFEYFSETQRNKGNFPGRFSGRQFSNSRSEMNVSTLELGDSALYLCASSHDDRSTDTQYFGPGTRLTVL.